The 18 T cell receptor beta chains below come from one sample, sequenced in a study of cytomegalovirus exposure and HLA in healthy donors. A multiplex PCR was run with 60 Vbeta primers and 13 Jbeta primers. Clones were sequenced by immunoSEQ multiplex PCR, and TCRdb holds only the in-frame ones, with some missing. The sample has roughly 140,000 clones; about 74% are singletons. Material: PBMCs. These receptors all come from a woman aged 45-59 years in good health and CMV-seronegative.

The gene calls are TRBV27 and TRBJ1-1; tentatively, D is TRBD1 (5 bases). Germline V gives CDR1 MNHEY, CDR2 SMNVEV (reference sequence). Trimming shortened V by 5 bases and J by 6 bases, and 13 bases separated the two germline ends. CDR3 length: 13 amino acids. The CDR3 DNA sequence: TGTGCCAGCAGTCTTCACAGGCTTTCTGAAGCTTTCTTT. Translating gives CASSLHRLSEAFF.

This chain joins TRBV6-1 and TRBJ1-3; D is ambiguous. Germline lookup yields CDR1 MNHNS and CDR2 SASEGT. Trimming stripped 8 bases from V and 0 bases from J, with 11 bases between. CDR3 length: 14 amino acids. CDR3: CASWPYNSGNTIYF. CDR3 nucleotide sequence: TGTGCCAGCTGGCCATACAACTCTGGAAACACCATATATTTT.

The chain couples TRBV6-4 to TRBJ2-3, with 8 bases fitting TRBD2. Germline trimming cut 7 bases from V and 3 bases from J; bases unmatched to any gene: 15. Germline loops: CDR1 MRHNA, CDR2 SNTAGT. This CDR3 contains 17 residues. The CDR3 loop reads CASIRGGRRQGTDTQYF. In DNA form, the CDR3 reads TGTGCCAGCATCCGGGGGGGGAGGCGGCAGGGAACAGATACGCAGTATTTT.

The rearrangement links TRBV4-3 to TRBJ2-5; TRBD1 matches 9 bases. With V trimmed by 8 bases and J by 3 bases, 10 bases remained unmatched. Germline CDR1 is LGHNA and CDR2 is YSLEER. There are 15 residues in the CDR3. CDR3: CASLIQGASEETQYF. DNA of the CDR3: TGCGCCAGCCTTATACAGGGGGCGTCAGAAGAGACCCAGTACTTC.

This clone came up once. The chain joins TRBV13 to TRBJ2-3; tentative D call: TRBD2 (5 bases). CDR1 and CDR2 (germline): PRHDT, FYEKMQ (reference sequence). Trimming removed 5 bases at V and 0 bases at J, with 15 bases between. The length of the CDR3 is 16 residues. The CDR3 DNA is TGTGCCAGCAGCACGCCCGGGATATTAAGCACAGATACGCAGTATTTT. It translates to CASSTPGILSTDTQYF.

The CDR3 protein is CASSQYSQGKRTEAFF. CDR3 DNA: TGTGCCAGCTCGCAGTACAGCCAGGGGAAAAGGACTGAAGCTTTCTTT. This chain uses TRBV18 with TRBJ1-1; weak D call: TRBD1 (6 bases). The CDR3 loop spans 16 amino acids. Trimming cost V 6 bases and J 5 bases, with 22 bases left between them. The germline gives CDR1 KGHSH, CDR2 LQKENI.

The gene calls are TRBV28 and TRBJ1-2, with 8 bases fitting TRBD1. J was trimmed by 7 bases and V by 6 bases; bases with no gene match: 16. The length of the CDR3 is 16 residues. The germline CDR1 and CDR2 sequences are MDHEN and SYDVKM. CDR3 coding DNA: TGTGCCAGCAGCACATTGACGGCCGGGACAGGTACTGGCTACACCTTC. Translating it yields CASSTLTAGTGTGYTF.

The J gene is TRBJ2-7, the V gene TRBV7-2; 9 nucleotides match TRBD2. V was clipped by 1 base and J by 3 bases; unmatched bases: 4. CDR1 SGHTA and CDR2 FQGNSA come from the germline V gene. The CDR3 extends over 15 amino acids. CDR3 residues: CASSLDASGVYEQYF. DNA for the CDR3: TGTGCCAGCAGCTTAGATGCTAGCGGGGTCTACGAGCAGTACTTC. The full variable domain, its missing parts supplied by reference TRBV7-2 and TRBJ2-7, is GAGVSQSPSNKVTEKGKDVELRCDPISGHTALYWYRQSLGQGLEFLIYFQGNSAPDKSGLPSDRFSAERTGGSVSTLTIQRTQQEDSAVYLCASSLDASGVYEQYFGPGTRLTVT.

The V and J genes are TRBV6-5 and TRBJ2-7; tentatively, D is TRBD2 (7 bases). Germline-derived CDR1 and CDR2 are MNHEY and SVGAGI. CDR3 size: 15 residues. Trimming stripped 2 bases from V and 2 bases from J, with 13 bases between. CDR3 DNA sequence: TGTGCCAGCAGTTACGGTCGGGGGGCCGCCTACGAGCAGTACTTC. Its translation: CASSYGRGAAYEQYF.

In its sample, this clone was seen a few times. Other nucleotide sequences in the sample specify the same CDR3. The V and J genes are TRBV5-1 and TRBJ1-5; 8 nucleotides line up with TRBD1. The CDR3 covers 14 residues. Germline lookup yields CDR1 SGHRS and CDR2 YFSETQ. Germline trimming cut 2 bases from V and 5 bases from J; bases unmatched to any gene: 3. This chain's CDR3 is CASSLGQGDQPQHF. CDR3 coding DNA: TGCGCCAGCAGCTTAGGACAGGGCGATCAGCCCCAGCATTTT. Using reference TRBV5-1 and TRBJ1-5 for the parts outside the CDR3, the full variable domain is KAGVTQTPRYLIKTRGQQVTLSCSPISGHRSVSWYQQTPGQGLQFLFEYFSETQRNKGNFPGRFSGRQFSNSRSEMNVSTLELGDSALYLCASSLGQGDQPQHFGDGTRLSIL.

This sequence joins TRBV7-9 and TRBJ1-6, with D tentatively TRBD1 (6 bases). CDR1 and CDR2 from the germline V gene are SEHNR and FQNEAQ (reference sequence). The V and J ends lost 5 bases and 9 bases respectively, with 11 bases between them. The CDR3 sequence is 13 residues long. The CDR3 bases are TGTGCCAGCAGCCGGGGAGGGGGTTCACCCCTCCACTTT. It codes for CASSRGGGSPLHF.

CDR3: CASSKYGTGLTYEQYF. DNA of the CDR3: TGTGCCAGCAGCAAGTACGGGACAGGTCTTACCTACGAGCAGTACTTC. The chain is built from TRBV2 and TRBJ2-7; 8 bases are a match to TRBD1. V trimming: 6 bases; J trimming: 2 bases; junction bases outside the gene matches: 12. The CDR3 runs 16 residues. Per germline, CDR1 SNHLY and CDR2 FYNNEI.

This clone has only a few counts. The chain joins TRBV25-1 to TRBJ1-6; D is ambiguous. The CDR3 is 12 amino acids. V lost 3 bases and J 6 bases, leaving 3 bases between the germline ends. Germline V gives CDR1 MGHDK, CDR2 SYGVNS. DNA for the CDR3: TGTGCCAGCAGTGACAGTAATTCACCCCTCCACTTT. Translated, it gives CASSDSNSPLHF.

The rearrangement joins TRBV11-2 to TRBJ1-4; D possibly corresponds to TRBD1 (5 bases). V gave up 4 bases and J gave up 13 bases, with 13 bases separating them. The CDR3 length is 12 residues. Looked up from germline, CDR1 is SGHAT and CDR2 is FQNNGV. CDR3 nucleotide sequence: TGTGCCAGCAGCTCGCCCGGGGGAGGACTGTTTTTT. Its translation: CASSSPGGGLFF.

The chain employs TRBV7-6 and TRBJ1-5; no clear D. Germline V gene data show CDR1 as SGHVS and CDR2 as FNYEAQ. V gave up 6 bases and J gave up 2 bases, with 11 bases separating them. The CDR3 length is 14 residues. CDR3 in DNA: TGTGCCAGCAGTCTCGAGGGAGGCAATCAGCCCCAGCATTTT. Its translation: CASSLEGGNQPQHF.

The CDR3 nucleotides are TGCGCCAGCAGCCCCCCTTCTTTGCGGGGGGGCCATAATGAGCAGTTCTTC. It translates to CASSPPSLRGGHNEQFF. The V call is TRBV5-1, the J call TRBJ2-1; 9 bases align to TRBD2. Germline V CDR1 and CDR2: SGHRS, YFSETQ. CDR3 size: 17 residues. V was clipped by 4 bases and J by 7 bases; unmatched bases: 15.

This chain links TRBV2 with TRBJ1-1, with D perhaps matching TRBD1 (6 bases). The CDR3 is 14 residues long. Germline V gene lookup returns CDR1 SNHLY and CDR2 FYNNEI. The V gene lost 7 bases and the J gene lost 4 bases, with 16 bases spanning the gap. This CDR3 is CASMRGGLGTEAFF. The CDR3, as DNA: TGTGCCAGCATGAGGGGGGGTCTTGGCACTGAAGCTTTCTTT.

The chain recombines TRBV6-1 with TRBJ1-4, with a tentative D call TRBD1 (5 bases). Germline V lookup: CDR1 MNHNS, CDR2 SASEGT. V was trimmed by 8 bases and J by 5 bases, leaving 18 bases between them. The CDR3 loop spans 15 amino acids. The CDR3 DNA sequence: TGTGCCAGCCACCAAAGGGGCAGTAAGAATGAAAAACTGTTTTTT. Residues: CASHQRGSKNEKLFF.